This TCR beta chain was identified during a study of blood T cell repertoires in COVID-19. Overall study: Sites in the United States, Italy and Spain provided acute and convalescent COVID-19 samples. Sources were T cells, B-cell-depleted T cells, or PBMCs; the material itself was cDNA or gDNA.

J lost 0 bases, V lost 6 bases, and 8 bases had no gene match. Germline CDR1 reads SGHVS; CDR2 reads FQNEAQ. CDR3 length: 17 residues. As processed by the authors: Amplification from reference gene primers served as the basis for estimated nucleated cell counts. The repertoire was sequenced with immunoSEQ multiplex PCR; TCRdb's copy has only in-frame clones and lacks some. V and J calls and clone size are as listed in that table; D and trimming were resolved from the DNA. The sample lists 210,000 or so clones, roughly 90% occurring once. The sequencing input was peripheral blood. This rearrangement joins TRBV7-8 to TRBJ2-3, with 11 bases matching TRBD2. The receptor was isolated from a man over 45 with acute or convalescent COVID-19. The CDR3 coding sequence is TGTGCCAGCAGGTGGCTAGCGGGGGGCACTAGCACAGATACGCAGTATTTT. Its translation is CASRWLAGGTSTDTQYF.